This is a list of T cell receptor beta chains from one sample in a study of T cell repertoires in aging, cancer and after chemotherapy. TCRdb fed the multiplex PCR reads into MiXCR, producing one record per CDR3 protein. Of some 7,700 distinct CDR3 sequences listed, 50% to 55% are singletons. The material sequenced was blood. Receptors originate from a human donor with a solid tumor. Both conserved end residues are part of each CDR3. Each record gives: CDR3 protein, CDR3 DNA, CDR3 length, J gene, V gene, D gene, clone size. D genes are given only for firm matches. Only part of the rows carry a size: once, few, many, or a class if the clone is expanded.

cdr3_aa: CASSLDSTYNEQFF
cdr3_nt: TGTGCCAGCAGCTTGGACAGCACCTACAATGAGCAGTTCTTC
cdr3_length: 14
j_call: TRBJ2-1
v_call: TRBV9
d_call: .
clone_size: .

cdr3_aa: CASSQESGLGQPQHF
cdr3_nt: TGTGCCAGCAGCCAAGAGTCAGGTTTAGGACAGCCCCAGCATTTT
cdr3_length: 15
j_call: TRBJ1-5
v_call: TRBV4-2
d_call: .
clone_size: .

cdr3_aa: CASRRSRQNTGELFF
cdr3_nt: TGTGCCAGCAGACGGAGCCGTCAGAACACCGGGGAGCTGTTTTTT
cdr3_length: 15
j_call: TRBJ2-2
v_call: TRBV11-1
d_call: .
clone_size: .

cdr3_aa: CASSLEGGAGELFF
cdr3_nt: TGTGCCAGCAGCTTAGAAGGGGGAGCCGGGGAGCTGTTTTTT
cdr3_length: 14
j_call: TRBJ2-2
v_call: TRBV7-6
d_call: .
clone_size: .

cdr3_aa: CATGMVETQYF
cdr3_nt: TGTGCCACCGGAATGGTGGAGACCCAGTACTTC
cdr3_length: 11
j_call: TRBJ2-5
v_call: TRBV10-3
d_call: .
clone_size: .

cdr3_aa: CASSASRAGELFF
cdr3_nt: TGTGCCAGCTCAGCGTCAAGGGCCGGGGAACTGTTTTTT
cdr3_length: 13
j_call: TRBJ1-4
v_call: TRBV18
d_call: .
clone_size: few

cdr3_aa: CASREHGGGNQPQHF
cdr3_nt: TGTGCCAGTAGGGAACACGGTGGGGGCAATCAGCCCCAGCATTTT
cdr3_length: 15
j_call: TRBJ1-5
v_call: TRBV19
d_call: .
clone_size: .

cdr3_aa: CASSLIRQAEQYF
cdr3_nt: TGTGCCAGCAGTTTAATTCGGCAGGCCGAGCAGTACTTC
cdr3_length: 13
j_call: TRBJ2-7
v_call: TRBV27
d_call: .
clone_size: few

cdr3_aa: CSVEEVEGGHYSVEQFF
cdr3_nt: TGCAGCGTTGAAGAGGTCGAGGGAGGGCATTATTCCGTCGAGCAGTTCTTC
cdr3_length: 17
j_call: TRBJ2-1
v_call: TRBV29-1
d_call: TRBD2
clone_size: .

cdr3_aa: CASSSISGGLKDEQFF
cdr3_nt: TGTGCCAGCAGTTCCATATCAGGGGGCTTAAAGGATGAGCAGTTCTTC
cdr3_length: 16
j_call: TRBJ2-1
v_call: TRBV27
d_call: TRBD1
clone_size: .

cdr3_aa: CASSPGGGLRETQYF
cdr3_nt: TGTGCCAGCAGCCCAGGTGGGGGACTCCGCGAGACCCAGTACTTC
cdr3_length: 15
j_call: TRBJ2-5
v_call: TRBV4-3
d_call: .
clone_size: .

cdr3_aa: CSASGRGAADTQYF
cdr3_nt: TGCAGTGCTAGCGGGAGGGGTGCAGCAGATACGCAGTATTTT
cdr3_length: 14
j_call: TRBJ2-3
v_call: TRBV20-1
d_call: TRBD2
clone_size: .

cdr3_aa: CASSRPPGQGGEQYF
cdr3_nt: TGTGCCAGCAGCCGACCTCCGGGACAGGGGGGCGAGCAGTACTTC
cdr3_length: 15
j_call: TRBJ2-7
v_call: TRBV27
d_call: TRBD1
clone_size: .

cdr3_aa: CACKGDGEQYF
cdr3_nt: TGTGCCTGCAAAGGGGATGGGGAGCAGTACTTC
cdr3_length: 11
j_call: TRBJ2-7
v_call: TRBV30
d_call: .
clone_size: medium-sized

cdr3_aa: CASSTQIRRYNEKLFF
cdr3_nt: TGTGCCAGTAGTACTCAAATCAGGCGATACAATGAAAAACTGTTTTTT
cdr3_length: 16
j_call: TRBJ1-4
v_call: TRBV19
d_call: .
clone_size: .

cdr3_aa: CASSQEGGAGELFF
cdr3_nt: TGTGCCAGCAGCCAAGAGGGGGGAGCCGGGGAGCTGTTTTTT
cdr3_length: 14
j_call: TRBJ2-2
v_call: TRBV4-2
d_call: .
clone_size: once

cdr3_aa: CASSYSGRDRETQYF
cdr3_nt: TGTGCCAGCAGTTACTCGGGCCGGGACAGAGAGACCCAGTACTTC
cdr3_length: 15
j_call: TRBJ2-5
v_call: TRBV6-5
d_call: TRBD1
clone_size: .

cdr3_aa: CSARTEGNYGYTF
cdr3_nt: TGCAGTGCTCGTACGGAGGGGAACTATGGCTACACCTTC
cdr3_length: 13
j_call: TRBJ1-2
v_call: TRBV20-1
d_call: .
clone_size: .

cdr3_aa: CASSYSSGTDTQYF
cdr3_nt: TGTGCCAGCAGTTACTCATCGGGCACAGATACGCAGTATTTT
cdr3_length: 14
j_call: TRBJ2-3
v_call: TRBV6-5
d_call: .
clone_size: few

cdr3_aa: CASSSPGLAAGELFF
cdr3_nt: TGTGCCAGCAGCAGTCCGGGACTCGCCGCCGGGGAGCTGTTTTTT
cdr3_length: 15
j_call: TRBJ2-2
v_call: TRBV5-4
d_call: .
clone_size: .

cdr3_aa: CASSIGGELFF
cdr3_nt: TGTGCCAGTAGTATTGGGGGGGAGCTGTTTTTT
cdr3_length: 11
j_call: TRBJ2-2
v_call: TRBV19
d_call: .
clone_size: .

cdr3_aa: CASSTGTANQPQHF
cdr3_nt: TGTGCCAGCAGTACCGGGACAGCCAATCAGCCCCAGCATTTT
cdr3_length: 14
j_call: TRBJ1-5
v_call: TRBV6-1
d_call: TRBD1
clone_size: .

cdr3_aa: CSAPSRAKNIQYF
cdr3_nt: TGCAGTGCCCCGTCGCGGGCCAAAAACATTCAGTACTTC
cdr3_length: 13
j_call: TRBJ2-4
v_call: TRBV20-1
d_call: .
clone_size: .

cdr3_aa: CASSRGLGYEQYF
cdr3_nt: TGTGCCAGTAGCAGGGGGCTAGGCTACGAGCAGTACTTC
cdr3_length: 13
j_call: TRBJ2-7
v_call: TRBV19
d_call: TRBD1
clone_size: .

cdr3_aa: CASSLGLAGVGRGEQYF
cdr3_nt: TGTGCCAGCAGTTTAGGACTAGCGGGAGTGGGGAGGGGCGAGCAGTACTTC
cdr3_length: 17
j_call: TRBJ2-7
v_call: TRBV28
d_call: TRBD2
clone_size: .

cdr3_aa: CASSYYQGASTDTQYF
cdr3_nt: TGTGCCAGCAGTTACTATCAGGGAGCTAGCACAGATACGCAGTATTTT
cdr3_length: 16
j_call: TRBJ2-3
v_call: TRBV6-2/TRBV6-3
d_call: .
clone_size: .

cdr3_aa: CASSLTGAVYGYTF
cdr3_nt: TGTGCCAGCAGCTTAACGGGGGCGGTCTATGGCTACACCTTC
cdr3_length: 14
j_call: TRBJ1-2
v_call: TRBV11-2
d_call: .
clone_size: once

cdr3_aa: CASSLAGLASWQYF
cdr3_nt: TGTGCCAGCAGCTTGGCGGGGCTAGCGTCTTGGCAGTACTTC
cdr3_length: 14
j_call: TRBJ2-7
v_call: TRBV27
d_call: .
clone_size: .

cdr3_aa: CASRGGIRNTIYF
cdr3_nt: TGTGCCAGCAGGGGGGGGATTCGAAACACCATATATTTT
cdr3_length: 13
j_call: TRBJ1-3
v_call: TRBV28
d_call: .
clone_size: .

cdr3_aa: CSVEKGVAFF
cdr3_nt: TGCAGCGTTGAAAAGGGGGTAGCTTTCTTT
cdr3_length: 10
j_call: TRBJ1-1
v_call: TRBV29-1
d_call: .
clone_size: .

cdr3_aa: CASSNGQLAKNIQYF
cdr3_nt: TGTGCCAGTAGTAACGGACAGCTAGCCAAAAACATTCAGTACTTC
cdr3_length: 15
j_call: TRBJ2-4
v_call: TRBV19
d_call: .
clone_size: .

cdr3_aa: CASSPDRGNEQYF
cdr3_nt: TGTGCCAGCTCTCCAGACAGGGGAAACGAGCAGTACTTC
cdr3_length: 13
j_call: TRBJ2-7
v_call: TRBV18
d_call: TRBD1
clone_size: once

cdr3_aa: CASSYRGVSAGANVLTF
cdr3_nt: TGTGCCAGTAGTTACAGGGGAGTAAGTGCTGGGGCCAACGTCCTGACTTTC
cdr3_length: 17
j_call: TRBJ2-6
v_call: TRBV19
d_call: TRBD1
clone_size: .

cdr3_aa: CSARDTGQQETQYF
cdr3_nt: TGCAGTGCTAGAGACACGGGACAACAAGAGACCCAGTACTTC
cdr3_length: 14
j_call: TRBJ2-5
v_call: TRBV20-1
d_call: .
clone_size: .

cdr3_aa: CASSPRDGLTETIYF
cdr3_nt: TGTGCCAGCAGCCCCCGGGACGGGCTTACCGAGACCATATATTTT
cdr3_length: 15
j_call: TRBJ1-3
v_call: TRBV6-5
d_call: .
clone_size: .

cdr3_aa: CASSQGPREGGYTF
cdr3_nt: TGCGCCAGCAGCCAAGGCCCGAGGGAGGGAGGCTACACCTTC
cdr3_length: 14
j_call: TRBJ1-2
v_call: TRBV4-1
d_call: .
clone_size: .

cdr3_aa: CASSLAGRPQWVEQYF
cdr3_nt: TGTGCCAGCAGTTTAGCCGGGAGGCCCCAGTGGGTCGAGCAGTACTTC
cdr3_length: 16
j_call: TRBJ2-7
v_call: TRBV28
d_call: TRBD2
clone_size: .

cdr3_aa: CSARDQAYLNTEAFF
cdr3_nt: TGCAGTGCTAGAGATCAAGCTTACTTGAACACTGAAGCTTTCTTT
cdr3_length: 15
j_call: TRBJ1-1
v_call: TRBV20-1
d_call: .
clone_size: few

cdr3_aa: CASSSAPPGGHQSYGYTF
cdr3_nt: TGTGCCAGCAGCAGTGCACCCCCTGGGGGACACCAAAGCTATGGCTACACCTTC
cdr3_length: 18
j_call: TRBJ1-2
v_call: TRBV5-4
d_call: .
clone_size: .

cdr3_aa: CAWRGTLQAFF
cdr3_nt: TGTGCCTGGAGGGGGACACTTCAAGCTTTCTTT
cdr3_length: 11
j_call: TRBJ1-1
v_call: TRBV30
d_call: .
clone_size: .

cdr3_aa: CASSYSGDRGWQTQYF
cdr3_nt: TGTGCCAGCAGCTATTCCGGGGACAGGGGGTGGCAGACCCAGTACTTC
cdr3_length: 16
j_call: TRBJ2-5
v_call: TRBV7-3
d_call: TRBD1
clone_size: .